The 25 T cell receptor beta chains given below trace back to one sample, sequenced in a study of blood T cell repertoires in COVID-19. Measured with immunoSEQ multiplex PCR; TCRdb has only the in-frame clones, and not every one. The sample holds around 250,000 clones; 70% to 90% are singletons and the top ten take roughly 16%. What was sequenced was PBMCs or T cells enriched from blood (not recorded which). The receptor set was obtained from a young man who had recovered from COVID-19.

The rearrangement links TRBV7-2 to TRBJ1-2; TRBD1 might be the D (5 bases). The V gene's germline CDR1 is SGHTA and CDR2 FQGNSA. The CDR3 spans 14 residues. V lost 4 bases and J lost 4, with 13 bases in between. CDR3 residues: CASSSIPGSYGYTF. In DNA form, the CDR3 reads TGTGCCAGCAGCTCAATACCAGGGTCCTATGGCTACACCTTC.

Here the CDR3 reads CASSFSGEQYF. The CDR3 bases are TGTGCCAGCAGCTTTAGCGGCGAGCAGTACTTC. This sequence joins TRBV7-2 and TRBJ2-7; D possibly corresponds to TRBD2 (6 bases). The CDR3 spans 11 residues. Trimming shortened V by 3 bases and J by 6 bases, and 6 bases separated the two germline ends. The germline gives CDR1 SGHTA, CDR2 FQGNSA. Supplemented by reference TRBV7-2 and TRBJ2-7, the full variable domain reads GAGVSQSPSNKVTEKGKDVELRCDPISGHTALYWYRQSLGQGLEFLIYFQGNSAPDKSGLPSDRFSAERTGGSVSTLTIQRTQQEDSAVYLCASSFSGEQYFGPGTRLTVT.

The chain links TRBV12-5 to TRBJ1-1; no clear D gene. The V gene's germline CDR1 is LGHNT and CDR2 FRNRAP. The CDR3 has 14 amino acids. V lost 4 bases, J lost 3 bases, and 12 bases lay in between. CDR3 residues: CASGSNRLDTEAFF. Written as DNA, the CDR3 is TGTGCTAGTGGTTCCAATCGGTTGGACACTGAAGCTTTCTTT.

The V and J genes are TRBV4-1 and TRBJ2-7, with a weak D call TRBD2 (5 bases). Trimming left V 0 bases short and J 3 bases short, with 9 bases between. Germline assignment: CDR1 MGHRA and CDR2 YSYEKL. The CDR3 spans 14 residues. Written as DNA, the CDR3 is TGCGCCAGCAGCCAAGATCCGGGGTTCTACGAGCAGTACTTC. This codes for CASSQDPGFYEQYF.

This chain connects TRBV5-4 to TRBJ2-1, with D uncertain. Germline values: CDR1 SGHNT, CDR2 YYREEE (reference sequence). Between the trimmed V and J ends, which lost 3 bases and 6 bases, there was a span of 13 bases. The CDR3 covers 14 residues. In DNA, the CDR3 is TGTGCCAGCAGCTCCCCAGGCCTACCCAATGAGCAGTTCTTC. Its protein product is CASSSPGLPNEQFF.

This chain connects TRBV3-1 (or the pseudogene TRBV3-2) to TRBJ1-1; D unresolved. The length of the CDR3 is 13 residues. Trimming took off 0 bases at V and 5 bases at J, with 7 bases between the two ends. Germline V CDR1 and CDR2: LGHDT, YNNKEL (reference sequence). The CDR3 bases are TGTGCCAGCAGCCAAGATGGAGGGACTGAAGCTTTCTTT. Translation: CASSQDGGTEAFF.

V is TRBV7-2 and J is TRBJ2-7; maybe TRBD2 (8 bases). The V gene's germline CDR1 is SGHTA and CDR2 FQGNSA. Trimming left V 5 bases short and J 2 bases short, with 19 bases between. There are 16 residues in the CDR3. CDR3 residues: CASSLVGGGGTYEQYF. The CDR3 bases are TGTGCCAGCAGCCTAGTAGGGGGCGGGGGGACCTACGAGCAGTACTTC.

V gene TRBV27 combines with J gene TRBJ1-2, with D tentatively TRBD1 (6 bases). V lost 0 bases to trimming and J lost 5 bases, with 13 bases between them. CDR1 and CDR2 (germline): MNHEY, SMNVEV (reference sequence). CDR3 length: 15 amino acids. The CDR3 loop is CASSLSPTGMYGYTF. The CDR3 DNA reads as TGTGCCAGCAGTTTATCCCCCACAGGGATGTATGGCTACACCTTC.

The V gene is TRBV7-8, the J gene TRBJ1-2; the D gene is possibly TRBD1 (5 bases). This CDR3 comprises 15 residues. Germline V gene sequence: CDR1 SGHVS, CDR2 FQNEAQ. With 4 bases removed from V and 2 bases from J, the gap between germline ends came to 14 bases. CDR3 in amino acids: CASSSMTEKNYGYTF. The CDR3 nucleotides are TGTGCCAGCAGCTCAATGACAGAAAAGAACTATGGCTACACCTTC.

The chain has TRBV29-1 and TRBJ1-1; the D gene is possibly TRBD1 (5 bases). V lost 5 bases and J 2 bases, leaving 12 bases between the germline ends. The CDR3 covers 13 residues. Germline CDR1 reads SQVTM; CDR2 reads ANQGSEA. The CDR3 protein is CSVRGGFNTEAFF. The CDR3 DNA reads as TGCAGCGTTCGGGGGGGTTTCAACACTGAAGCTTTCTTT.

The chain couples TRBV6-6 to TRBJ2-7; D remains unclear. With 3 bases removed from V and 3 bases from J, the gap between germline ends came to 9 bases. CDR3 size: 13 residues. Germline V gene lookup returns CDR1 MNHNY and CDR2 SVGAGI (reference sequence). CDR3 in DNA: TGTGCCAGCAGTTATCAGGAAGGCTACGAGCAGTACTTC. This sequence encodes CASSYQEGYEQYF.

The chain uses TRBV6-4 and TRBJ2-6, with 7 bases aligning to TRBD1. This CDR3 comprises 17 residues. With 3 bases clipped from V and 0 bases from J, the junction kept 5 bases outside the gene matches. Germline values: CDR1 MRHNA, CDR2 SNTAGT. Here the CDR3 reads CASSETGSYSGANVLTF. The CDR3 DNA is TGTGCCAGCAGTGAGACAGGGTCGTACTCTGGGGCCAACGTCCTGACTTTC.

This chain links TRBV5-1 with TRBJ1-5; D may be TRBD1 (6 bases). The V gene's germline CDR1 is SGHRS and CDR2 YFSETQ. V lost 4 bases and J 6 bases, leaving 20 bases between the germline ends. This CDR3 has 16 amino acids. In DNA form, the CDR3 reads TGCGCCAGCAGCCCCCACAGGGAAGTAGGGAGTCAGCCCCAGCATTTT. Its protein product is CASSPHREVGSQPQHF.

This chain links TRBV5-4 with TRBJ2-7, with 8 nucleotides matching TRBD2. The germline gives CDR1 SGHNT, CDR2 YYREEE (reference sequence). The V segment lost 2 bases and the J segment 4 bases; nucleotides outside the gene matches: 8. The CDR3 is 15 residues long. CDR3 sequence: CASSFSAGLDYEQYF. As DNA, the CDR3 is TGTGCCAGCAGCTTTTCAGCGGGACTAGATTACGAGCAGTACTTC.

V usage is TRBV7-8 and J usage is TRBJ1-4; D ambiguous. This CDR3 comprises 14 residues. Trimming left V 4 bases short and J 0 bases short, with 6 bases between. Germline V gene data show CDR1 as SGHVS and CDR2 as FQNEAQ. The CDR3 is CASSSYATNEKLFF. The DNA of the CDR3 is TGTGCCAGCAGCTCTTATGCAACTAATGAAAAACTGTTTTTT.

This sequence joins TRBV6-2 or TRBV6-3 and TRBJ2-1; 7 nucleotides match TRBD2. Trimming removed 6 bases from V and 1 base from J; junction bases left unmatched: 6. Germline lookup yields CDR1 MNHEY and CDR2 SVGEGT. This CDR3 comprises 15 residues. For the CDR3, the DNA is TGTGCCAGCAGCCCCAGCGGGGCTTCCTACAATGAGCAGTTCTTC. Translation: CASSPSGASYNEQFF.

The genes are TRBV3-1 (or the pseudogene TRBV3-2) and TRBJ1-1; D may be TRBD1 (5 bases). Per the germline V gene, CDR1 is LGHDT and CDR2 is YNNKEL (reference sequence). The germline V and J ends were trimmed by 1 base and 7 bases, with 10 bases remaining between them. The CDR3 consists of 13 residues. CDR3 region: CASSQVSDSEAFF. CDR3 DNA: TGTGCCAGCAGCCAAGTCTCCGACAGTGAAGCTTTCTTT.

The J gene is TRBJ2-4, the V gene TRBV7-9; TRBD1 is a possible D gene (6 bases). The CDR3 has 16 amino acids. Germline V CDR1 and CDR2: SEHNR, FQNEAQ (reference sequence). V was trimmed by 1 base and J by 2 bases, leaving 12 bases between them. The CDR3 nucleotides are TGTGCCAGCAGCTTAGAGGTACAGGGAACCAAAAACATTCAGTACTTC. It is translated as CASSLEVQGTKNIQYF.

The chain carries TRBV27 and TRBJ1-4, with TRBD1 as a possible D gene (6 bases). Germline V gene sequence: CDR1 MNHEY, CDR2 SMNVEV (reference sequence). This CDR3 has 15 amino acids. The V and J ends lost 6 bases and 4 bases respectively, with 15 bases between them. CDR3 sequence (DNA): TGTGCCAGCAGACGACAGACAGGATATAATGAAAAACTGTTTTTT. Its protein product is CASRRQTGYNEKLFF.

The CDR3 sequence is CASSRRTGSTYNSPLHF. In nucleotides, the CDR3 is TGTGCCAGCAGTCGTAGGACAGGGTCAACCTATAATTCACCCCTCCACTTT. The chain has TRBV27 and TRBJ1-6, with 8 bases fitting TRBD1. J lost 2 bases, V lost 5 bases, and 8 bases had no gene match. The CDR3 has 17 residues. CDR1 is MNHEY, CDR2 SMNVEV, per germline (reference sequence).

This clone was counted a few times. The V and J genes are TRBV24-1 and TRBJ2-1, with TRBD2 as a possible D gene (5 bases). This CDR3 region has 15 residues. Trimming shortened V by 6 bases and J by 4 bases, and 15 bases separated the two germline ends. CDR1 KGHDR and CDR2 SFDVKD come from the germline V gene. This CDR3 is CATSSPADQYNEQFF. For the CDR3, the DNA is TGTGCCACCAGTTCACCAGCGGACCAGTACAATGAGCAGTTCTTC.

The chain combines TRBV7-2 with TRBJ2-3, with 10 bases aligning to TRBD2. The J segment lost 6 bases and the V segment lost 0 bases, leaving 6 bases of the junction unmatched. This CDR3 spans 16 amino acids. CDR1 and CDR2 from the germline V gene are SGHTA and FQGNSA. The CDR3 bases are TGTGCCAGCAGCTTAGCGACTAGCGGGCCCTTGGATACGCAGTATTTT. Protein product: CASSLATSGPLDTQYF.

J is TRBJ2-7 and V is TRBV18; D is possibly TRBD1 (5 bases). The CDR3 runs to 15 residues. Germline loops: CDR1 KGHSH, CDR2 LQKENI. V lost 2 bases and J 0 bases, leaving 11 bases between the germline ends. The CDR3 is CASSPRRQISYEQYF. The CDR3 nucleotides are TGTGCCAGCTCACCAAGGCGACAGATCTCCTACGAGCAGTACTTC.

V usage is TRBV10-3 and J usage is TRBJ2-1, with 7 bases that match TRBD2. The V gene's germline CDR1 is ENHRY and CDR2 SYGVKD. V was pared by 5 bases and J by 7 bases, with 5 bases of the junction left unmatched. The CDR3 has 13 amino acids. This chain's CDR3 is CAISNSGGNEQFF. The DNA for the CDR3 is TGTGCCATCAGTAATTCCGGGGGGAATGAGCAGTTCTTC.

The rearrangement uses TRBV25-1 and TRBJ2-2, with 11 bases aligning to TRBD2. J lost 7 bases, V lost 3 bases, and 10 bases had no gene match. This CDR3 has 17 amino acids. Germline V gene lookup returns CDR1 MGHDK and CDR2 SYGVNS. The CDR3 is CASSDPSGGIWGGELFF. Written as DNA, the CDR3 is TGTGCCAGCAGTGACCCTAGCGGGGGGATTTGGGGCGGGGAGCTGTTTTTT.